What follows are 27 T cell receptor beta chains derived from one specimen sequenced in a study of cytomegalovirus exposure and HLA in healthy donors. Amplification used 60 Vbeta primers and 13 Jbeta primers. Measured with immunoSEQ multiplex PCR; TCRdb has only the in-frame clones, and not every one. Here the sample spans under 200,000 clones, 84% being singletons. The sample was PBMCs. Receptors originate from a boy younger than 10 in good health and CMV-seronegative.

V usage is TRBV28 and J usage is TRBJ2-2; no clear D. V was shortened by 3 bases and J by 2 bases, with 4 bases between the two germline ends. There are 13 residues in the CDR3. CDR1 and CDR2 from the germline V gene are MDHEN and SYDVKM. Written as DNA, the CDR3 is TGTGCCAGCAGTTTCTTCAACACCGGGGAGCTGTTTTTT. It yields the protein CASSFFNTGELFF.

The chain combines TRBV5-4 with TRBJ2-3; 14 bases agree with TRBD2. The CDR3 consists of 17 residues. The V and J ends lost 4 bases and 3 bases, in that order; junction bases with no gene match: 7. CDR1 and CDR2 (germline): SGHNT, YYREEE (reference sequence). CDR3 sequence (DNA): TGTGCCAGCAGCCCGTTCGGGACTAGCGGGAGAACAGATACGCAGTATTTT. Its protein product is CASSPFGTSGRTDTQYF.

The CDR3: CASSSMGQGTGELFF. CDR3 nucleotides: TGTGCCAGCAGCTCCATGGGACAGGGGACCGGGGAGCTGTTTTTT. The V call is TRBV7-6, the J call TRBJ2-2; 10 bases fit TRBD1. Germline V lookup: CDR1 SGHVS, CDR2 FNYEAQ. CDR3 length equals 15 residues. V lost 4 bases and J lost 5; bases outside the gene matches: 4.

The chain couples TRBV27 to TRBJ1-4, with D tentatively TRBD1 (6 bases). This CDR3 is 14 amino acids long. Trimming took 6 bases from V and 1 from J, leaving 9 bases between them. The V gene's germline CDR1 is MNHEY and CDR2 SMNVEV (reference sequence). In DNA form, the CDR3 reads TGTGCCAGCAGACTACAGGGAACTAATGAAAAACTGTTTTTT. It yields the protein CASRLQGTNEKLFF. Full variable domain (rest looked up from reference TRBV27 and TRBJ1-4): EAQVTQNPRYLITVTGKKLTVTCSQNMNHEYMSWYRQDPGLGLRQIYYSMNVEVTDKGDVPEGYKVSRKEKRNFPLILESPSPNQTSLYFCASRLQGTNEKLFFGSGTQLSVL.

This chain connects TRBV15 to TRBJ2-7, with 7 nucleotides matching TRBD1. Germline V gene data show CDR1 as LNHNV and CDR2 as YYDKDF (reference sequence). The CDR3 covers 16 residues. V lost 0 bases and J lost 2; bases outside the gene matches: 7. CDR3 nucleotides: TGTGCCACCAGCAGAGATCTCAGGGGGAGAGCCTACGAGCAGTACTTC. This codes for CATSRDLRGRAYEQYF.

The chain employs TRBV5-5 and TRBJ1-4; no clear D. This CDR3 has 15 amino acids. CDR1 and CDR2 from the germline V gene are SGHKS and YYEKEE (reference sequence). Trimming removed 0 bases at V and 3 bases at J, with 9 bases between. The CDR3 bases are TGTGCCAGCAGCTTGGCCGGGGATCCTAATGAAAAACTGTTTTTT. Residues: CASSLAGDPNEKLFF.

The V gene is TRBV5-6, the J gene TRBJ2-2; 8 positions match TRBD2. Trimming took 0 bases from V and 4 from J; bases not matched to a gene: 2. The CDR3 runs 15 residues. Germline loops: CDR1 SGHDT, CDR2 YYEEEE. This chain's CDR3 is CASSLAGGSTGELFF. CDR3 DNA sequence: TGTGCCAGCAGCTTGGCGGGGGGGAGCACCGGGGAGCTGTTTTTT.

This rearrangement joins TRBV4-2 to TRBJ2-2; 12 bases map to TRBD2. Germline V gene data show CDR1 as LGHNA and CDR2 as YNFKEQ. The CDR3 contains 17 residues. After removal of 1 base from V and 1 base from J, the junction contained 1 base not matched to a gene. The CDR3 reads CASSQGTSGENTGELFF. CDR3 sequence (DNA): TGTGCCAGCAGCCAAGGGACTAGCGGGGAGAACACCGGGGAGCTGTTTTTT.

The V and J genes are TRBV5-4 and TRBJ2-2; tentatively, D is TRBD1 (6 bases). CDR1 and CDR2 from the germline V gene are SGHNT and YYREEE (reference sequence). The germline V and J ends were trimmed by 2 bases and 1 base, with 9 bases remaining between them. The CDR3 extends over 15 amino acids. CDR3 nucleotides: TGTGCCAGCAGCTTAAAGGGACAGAACACCGGGGAGCTGTTTTTT. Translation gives CASSLKGQNTGELFF.

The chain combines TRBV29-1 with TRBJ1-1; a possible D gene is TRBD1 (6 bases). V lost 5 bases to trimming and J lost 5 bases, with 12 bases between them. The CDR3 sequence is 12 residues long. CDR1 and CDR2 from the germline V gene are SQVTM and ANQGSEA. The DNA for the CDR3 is TGCAGCGTTAACAGGGACCGGACTGAAGCTTTCTTT. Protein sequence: CSVNRDRTEAFF.

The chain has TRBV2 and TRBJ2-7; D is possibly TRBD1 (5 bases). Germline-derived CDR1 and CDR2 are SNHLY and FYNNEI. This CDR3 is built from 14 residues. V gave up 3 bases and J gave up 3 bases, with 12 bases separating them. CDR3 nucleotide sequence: TGTGCCAGCAGTGAGGGGCTAGACGTCTACGAGCAGTACTTC. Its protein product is CASSEGLDVYEQYF.

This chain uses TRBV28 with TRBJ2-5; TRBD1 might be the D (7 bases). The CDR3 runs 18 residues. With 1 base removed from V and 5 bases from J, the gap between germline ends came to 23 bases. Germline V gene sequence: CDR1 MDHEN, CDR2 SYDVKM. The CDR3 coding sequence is TGTGCCAGCAGTTTATACCGCACCGGGACAGCCGGAGGGGAGACCCAGTACTTC. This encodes CASSLYRTGTAGGETQYF.

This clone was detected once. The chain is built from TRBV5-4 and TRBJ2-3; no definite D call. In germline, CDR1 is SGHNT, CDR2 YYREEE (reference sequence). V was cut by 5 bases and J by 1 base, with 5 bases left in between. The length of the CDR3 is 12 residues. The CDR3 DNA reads TGTGCCAGCAGGGCAGGCACAGATACGCAGTATTTT. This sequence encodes CASRAGTDTQYF.

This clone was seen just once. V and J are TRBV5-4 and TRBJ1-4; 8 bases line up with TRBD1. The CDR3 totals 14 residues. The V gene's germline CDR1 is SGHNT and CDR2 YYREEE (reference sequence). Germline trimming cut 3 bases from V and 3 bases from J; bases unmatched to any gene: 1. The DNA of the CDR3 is TGTGCCAGCAGCTCAGGGGGCCCTAATGAAAAACTGTTTTTT. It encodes CASSSGGPNEKLFF.

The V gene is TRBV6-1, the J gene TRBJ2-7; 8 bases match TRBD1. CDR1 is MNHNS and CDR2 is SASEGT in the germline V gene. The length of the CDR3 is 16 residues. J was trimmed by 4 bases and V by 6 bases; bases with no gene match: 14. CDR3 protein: CASRELGQGGFYEQYF. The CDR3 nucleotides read TGTGCCAGCAGGGAACTCGGACAGGGTGGGTTTTACGAGCAGTACTTC.

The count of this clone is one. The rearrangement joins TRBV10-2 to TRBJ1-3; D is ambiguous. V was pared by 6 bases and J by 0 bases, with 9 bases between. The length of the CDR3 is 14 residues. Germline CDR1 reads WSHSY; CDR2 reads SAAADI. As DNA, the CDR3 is TGCGCCAGCAGCGCTACAGCCTCTGGAAACACCATATATTTT. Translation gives CASSATASGNTIYF.

The CDR3 is CASSLNPYRSLGEKLFF. The DNA for the CDR3 is TGCGCCAGCAGCTTGAACCCCTACAGGAGCCTGGGGGAAAAACTGTTTTTT. The V and J genes are TRBV5-1 and TRBJ1-4; TRBD1 might be the D (5 bases). This CDR3 region has 17 residues. Germline V gene sequence: CDR1 SGHRS, CDR2 YFSETQ. The V gene lost 1 base and the J gene lost 8 bases, with 21 bases spanning the gap.

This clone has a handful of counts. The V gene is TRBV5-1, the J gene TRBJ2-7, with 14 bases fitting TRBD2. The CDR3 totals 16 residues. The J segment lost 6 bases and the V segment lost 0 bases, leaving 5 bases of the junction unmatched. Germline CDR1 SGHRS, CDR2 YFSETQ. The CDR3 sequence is CASSLGLAGGPREQYF. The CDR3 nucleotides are TGCGCCAGCAGCTTGGGACTAGCGGGAGGGCCTCGCGAGCAGTACTTC.

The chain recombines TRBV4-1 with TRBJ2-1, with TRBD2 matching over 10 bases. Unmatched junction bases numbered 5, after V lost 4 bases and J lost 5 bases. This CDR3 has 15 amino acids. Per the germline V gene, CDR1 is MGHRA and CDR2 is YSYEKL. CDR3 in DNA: TGCGCCAGCAGCCCGGGACTAGCGTCTAACAATGAGCAGTTCTTC. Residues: CASSPGLASNNEQFF.

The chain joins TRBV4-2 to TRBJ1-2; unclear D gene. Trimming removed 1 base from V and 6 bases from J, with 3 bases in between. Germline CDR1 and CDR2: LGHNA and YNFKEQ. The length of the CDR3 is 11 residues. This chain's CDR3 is CASSQVNGYTF. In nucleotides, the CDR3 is TGTGCCAGCAGCCAAGTAAATGGCTACACCTTC.

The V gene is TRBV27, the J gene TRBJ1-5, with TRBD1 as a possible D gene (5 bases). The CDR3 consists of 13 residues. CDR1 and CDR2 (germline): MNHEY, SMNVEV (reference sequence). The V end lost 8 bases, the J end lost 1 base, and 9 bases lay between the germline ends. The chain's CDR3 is CASGGWSNQPQHF. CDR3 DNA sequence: TGTGCCAGCGGGGGGTGGAGCAATCAGCCCCAGCATTTT.

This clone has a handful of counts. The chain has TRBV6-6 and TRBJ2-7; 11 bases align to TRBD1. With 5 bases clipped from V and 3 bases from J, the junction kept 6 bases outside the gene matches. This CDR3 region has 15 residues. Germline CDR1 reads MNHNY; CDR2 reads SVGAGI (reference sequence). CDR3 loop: CASSKDRGRVYEQYF. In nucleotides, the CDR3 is TGTGCCAGCAGTAAGGACAGGGGGCGGGTCTACGAGCAGTACTTC.

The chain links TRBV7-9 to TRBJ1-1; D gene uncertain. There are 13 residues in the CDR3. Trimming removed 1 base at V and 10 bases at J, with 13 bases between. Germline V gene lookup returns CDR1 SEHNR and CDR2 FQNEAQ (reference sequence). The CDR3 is CASSLGEGGGAFF. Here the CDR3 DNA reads TGTGCCAGCAGCTTAGGAGAGGGCGGCGGAGCTTTCTTT.

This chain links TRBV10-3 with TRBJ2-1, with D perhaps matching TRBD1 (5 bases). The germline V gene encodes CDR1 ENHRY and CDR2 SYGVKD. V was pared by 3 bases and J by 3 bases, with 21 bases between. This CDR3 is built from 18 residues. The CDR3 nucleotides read TGTGCCATCAGTGACTCTGTCGTGGTGGGGCCGGTCTACAATGAGCAGTTCTTC. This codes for CAISDSVVVGPVYNEQFF.

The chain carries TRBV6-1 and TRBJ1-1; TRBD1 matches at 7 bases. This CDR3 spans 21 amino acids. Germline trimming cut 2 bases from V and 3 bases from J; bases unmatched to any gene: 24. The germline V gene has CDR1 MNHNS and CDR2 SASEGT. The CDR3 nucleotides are TGTGCCAGCAGTGAACTGGGACAGACTGTCCCCCCCCTTGCAAGGGACACTGAAGCTTTCTTT. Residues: CASSELGQTVPPLARDTEAFF.

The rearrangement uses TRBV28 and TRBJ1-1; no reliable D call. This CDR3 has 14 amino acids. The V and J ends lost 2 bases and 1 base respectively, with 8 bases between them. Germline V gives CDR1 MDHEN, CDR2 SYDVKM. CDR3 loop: CASSLRRPNTEAFF. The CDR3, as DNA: TGTGCCAGCAGTTTACGGAGGCCGAACACTGAAGCTTTCTTT.

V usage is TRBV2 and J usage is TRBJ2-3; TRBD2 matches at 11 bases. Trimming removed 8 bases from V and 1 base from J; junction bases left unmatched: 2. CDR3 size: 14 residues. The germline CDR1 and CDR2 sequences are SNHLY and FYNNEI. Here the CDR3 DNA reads TGTGCCAGCCAACTAGCGGGAGGCACAGATACGCAGTATTTT. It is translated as CASQLAGGTDTQYF.